These 23 T cell receptor beta chains came from one sample sequenced in a study of blood T cell repertoires in COVID-19. Clones were read by immunoSEQ multiplex PCR, and TCRdb kept only the in-frame ones, dropping some. Among 490,000 or so clones listed, about 85% were seen once. The sequenced material came from PBMCs or T cells enriched from blood (not recorded which). The source of these receptors is a woman aged 55-69 years who had recovered from COVID-19.

The chain recombines TRBV10-2 with TRBJ2-5; tentative D call: TRBD2 (6 bases). The V gene lost 3 bases and the J gene lost 5 bases, with 13 bases spanning the gap. This CDR3 contains 14 residues. Per the germline V gene, CDR1 is WSHSY and CDR2 is SAAADI. CDR3 sequence: CASSDVGGSETQYF. In nucleotides, the CDR3 is TGCGCCAGCAGTGACGTGGGGGGTAGTGAGACCCAGTACTTC.

V is TRBV28 and J is TRBJ2-7; D is perhaps TRBD2 (6 bases). Germline CDR1 is MDHEN and CDR2 is SYDVKM. The CDR3 runs to 13 residues. V lost 5 bases and J 3 bases, leaving 11 bases between the germline ends. The CDR3 spells CASSPGSDYEQYF. The CDR3 bases are TGTGCCAGCAGTCCCGGGAGTGACTACGAGCAGTACTTC.

This clone occurred once. V is TRBV3-1 (or the pseudogene TRBV3-2) and J is TRBJ2-1, with TRBD1 matching over 7 bases. The V gene end was trimmed by 8 bases and the J gene end by 4 bases; junction bases not matched to a gene: 8. The CDR3 has 14 amino acids. CDR1 and CDR2 from the germline V gene are LGHDT and YNNKEL (reference sequence). CDR3 bases: TGTGCCAGCTCTCTGAGGGGGCTATACAATGAGCAGTTCTTC. The encoded protein is CASSLRGLYNEQFF.

The chain links TRBV7-2 to TRBJ2-3, with 8 positions matching TRBD2. J was trimmed by 2 bases and V by 5 bases; bases with no gene match: 9. The CDR3 has 16 residues. Looked up from germline, CDR1 is SGHTA and CDR2 is FQGNSA. The CDR3 sequence: CASSERRRGATDTQYF. The CDR3 DNA sequence: TGTGCCAGCAGCGAACGGCGGCGGGGGGCCACAGATACGCAGTATTTT.

The rearrangement joins TRBV2 to TRBJ2-7; a weak D match, TRBD1 (6 bases). Trimming pared 5 bases from V and 2 bases from J, leaving 16 bases between. This CDR3 is built from 15 residues. The germline V gene has CDR1 SNHLY and CDR2 FYNNEI. CDR3 residues: CASSPNPTGTYEQYV. In DNA, the CDR3 is TGTGCCAGCAGTCCGAACCCGACAGGTACCTACGAGCAGTACGTC.

The V gene is TRBV7-2, the J gene TRBJ2-7; TRBD1 matches at 7 bases. The V gene's germline CDR1 is SGHTA and CDR2 FQGNSA. The CDR3 totals 15 residues. V shed 1 base, J shed 2 bases, and the junction held 5 bases outside the gene matches. The CDR3 nucleotides read TGTGCCAGCAGCTTAGGTACGGACAGGCCCTACGAGCAGTACGTC. This gives the protein CASSLGTDRPYEQYV.

Comments on this clone: Other DNA sequences of this sample code for an identical CDR3. In DNA form, the CDR3 reads TGTGCCAGCAGTTACAGTACAGGGAACGGAAACACCATATATTTT. Protein: CASSYSTGNGNTIYF. V usage is TRBV6-5 and J usage is TRBJ1-3; the D gene is possibly TRBD1 (6 bases). Trimming stripped 2 bases from V and 4 bases from J, with 12 bases between. Germline V CDR1 and CDR2: MNHEY, SVGAGI. The CDR3 loop spans 15 amino acids.

To note about this clone: The germline gene is not matched at one end of the junction; a read error may be the cause. This sequence joins TRBV7-7 and TRBJ2-2; no definite D call. Germline CDR1 reads SSHAT; CDR2 reads FNYEAQ (reference sequence). The CDR3 totals 16 residues. For the CDR3, the DNA is TGTGCTAGCAGCTTAGAGGCGAATAGCCACACCGGGGAGCTGTTTTTT. It encodes CASSLEANSHTGELFF.

The chain uses TRBV18 and TRBJ2-5, with 12 bases that match TRBD1. The J segment lost 3 bases and the V segment lost 3 bases, leaving 2 bases of the junction unmatched. Germline CDR1 reads KGHSH; CDR2 reads LQKENI. The CDR3 length is 15 residues. CDR3 bases: TGTGCCAGCTCACCCGGGACAGGGGGCGAAGAGACCCAGTACTTC. This translates into CASSPGTGGEETQYF.

V gene TRBV5-1 combines with J gene TRBJ1-1; D not resolved. CDR1 and CDR2 (germline): SGHRS, YFSETQ. V was clipped by 4 bases and J by 0 bases, with 19 bases between them. CDR3 length equals 17 residues. For the CDR3, the DNA is TGCGCCAGCAGCCGGGGTGAGGGCGGAATTGTGAACACTGAAGCTTTCTTT. Protein product: CASSRGEGGIVNTEAFF. The full variable domain, in which reference TRBV5-1 and TRBJ1-1 provide the parts outside the CDR3, is KAGVTQTPRYLIKTRGQQVTLSCSPISGHRSVSWYQQTPGQGLQFLFEYFSETQRNKGNFPGRFSGRQFSNSRSEMNVSTLELGDSALYLCASSRGEGGIVNTEAFFGQGTRLTVV.

The genes are TRBV24-1 and TRBJ2-1; TRBD2 agrees at 8 bases. CDR3 length: 15 residues. Trimming removed 4 bases from V and 6 bases from J; junction bases left unmatched: 7. Germline V gene data show CDR1 as KGHDR and CDR2 as SFDVKD. CDR3 DNA: TGTGCCACCAGTGAAGTGGGACTAGACAGCAATGAGCAGTTCTTC. It specifies CATSEVGLDSNEQFF.

For the CDR3, the DNA is TGTGCCACCAGTGATTTAGGGAGCTCCTACAATGAGCAGTTCTTC. Encoded protein: CATSDLGSSYNEQFF. V and J are TRBV24-1 and TRBJ2-1, with D tentatively TRBD2 (5 bases). V lost 1 base and J lost 0, with 6 bases in between. Germline CDR1 and CDR2: KGHDR and SFDVKD. This CDR3 contains 15 residues.

The rearrangement uses TRBV5-8 and TRBJ2-2; 7 bases agree with TRBD1. The junction had 6 bases not matched to a gene; V was cut back by 0 bases and J by 1 base. CDR1 is SGHTS, CDR2 YDEGEE, per germline. The CDR3 consists of 17 residues. The CDR3, as DNA: TGTGCCAGCAGCTTGGTAAAGGGACAGAAGAACACCGGGGAGCTGTTTTTT. Residues: CASSLVKGQKNTGELFF.

The gene calls are TRBV28 and TRBJ2-6; 12 bases are a match to TRBD1. The V gene end was trimmed by 6 bases and the J gene end by 2 bases; junction bases not matched to a gene: 5. This CDR3 has 17 amino acids. Looked up from germline, CDR1 is MDHEN and CDR2 is SYDVKM. DNA of the CDR3: TGTGCCAGCAGGGGGGACAGGGGGCAGACTGGGGCCAACGTCCTGACTTTC. Amino acids: CASRGDRGQTGANVLTF. Drawing the rest from reference TRBV28 and TRBJ2-6, the complete variable domain is DVKVTQSSRYLVKRTGEKVFLECVQDMDHENMFWYRQDPGLGLRLIYFSYDVKMKEKGDIPEGYSVSREKKERFSLILESASTNQTSMYLCASRGDRGQTGANVLTFGAGSRLTVL.

The chain is built from TRBV23-1 and TRBJ1-4; D call uncertain. TRBV23-1 belongs to the ORF category, with a function that is uncertain. The CDR3 totals 17 residues. Deletions cut 7 bases from V and 7 bases from J, with 25 bases between. The CDR3 DNA is TGCGCCAGCACCCAATCTCCCGCGCGAGGGAGCGGTGAAAAACTGTTTTTT. Protein product: CASTQSPARGSGEKLFF.

The chain links TRBV11-3 to TRBJ2-1; the match to TRBD2 covers 7 bases. J was trimmed by 6 bases and V by 5 bases; bases with no gene match: 16. Germline V gene sequence: CDR1 SGHNT, CDR2 YENEEA. CDR3 length equals 17 residues. CDR3 DNA: TGTGCCAGCAGCCTGAATTTACCGGGACTATGGGGCAATGAGCAGTTCTTC. The encoded protein is CASSLNLPGLWGNEQFF.

V is TRBV5-1 and J is TRBJ2-7; 7 bases are a match to TRBD1. The ends lost 4 bases at V and 1 base at J; junction bases unmatched: 5. CDR3 length equals 14 residues. Per germline, CDR1 SGHRS and CDR2 YFSETQ. The CDR3 here is CASSVGQVSYEQYF. The CDR3 DNA follows: TGCGCCAGCAGCGTTGGACAGGTGTCCTACGAGCAGTACTTC.

The J gene is TRBJ2-1, the V gene TRBV18, with 9 positions matching TRBD2. CDR3 length: 16 amino acids. Trimming took 2 bases from V and 6 from J; bases not matched to a gene: 8. Germline V CDR1 and CDR2: KGHSH, LQKENI. This CDR3 reads CASSPIGLAIANEQFF. The CDR3 region has the DNA TGTGCCAGCTCACCAATAGGACTAGCGATTGCCAATGAGCAGTTCTTC.

The table lists this clone with a few counts. This chain connects TRBV6-6 to TRBJ2-7; maybe TRBD1 (6 bases). The CDR3 spans 14 residues. Trimming took off 7 bases at V and 5 bases at J, with 18 bases between the two ends. Germline loops: CDR1 MNHNY, CDR2 SVGAGI (reference sequence). As DNA, the CDR3 is TGTGCCAGCATCCCGGCCGGCAGGGGCCACGAGCAGTACTTC. Protein product: CASIPAGRGHEQYF.

This clone was picked up a small number of times. This chain connects TRBV5-1 to TRBJ2-1; unclear D gene. V was trimmed by 0 bases and J by 5 bases, leaving 9 bases between them. CDR1 is SGHRS, CDR2 YFSETQ, per germline. The CDR3 is 14 residues long. In DNA, the CDR3 is TGCGCCAGCAGCTTGGTTGGCGGTGACAATGAGCAGTTCTTC. Its translation: CASSLVGGDNEQFF.

The CDR3 sequence: CASSDTGSTNEKLFF. CDR3 DNA: TGTGCCAGCAGTGACACAGGTTCAACTAATGAAAAACTGTTTTTT. The chain employs TRBV25-1 and TRBJ1-4, with D possibly being TRBD1 (5 bases). This CDR3 has 15 residues. Germline CDR1 MGHDK, CDR2 SYGVNS. The V and J ends lost 3 bases and 0 bases respectively, with 8 bases between them.

The chain couples TRBV6-5 to TRBJ1-6; 10 nucleotides line up with TRBD1. Germline V lookup: CDR1 MNHEY, CDR2 SVGAGI. Unmatched junction bases numbered 5, after V lost 3 bases and J lost 9 bases. The CDR3 is 15 residues long. Here the CDR3 DNA reads TGTGCCAGCAGTTATAAGGGACAGGGGACTTCACCCCTCCACTTT. It encodes CASSYKGQGTSPLHF.

V usage is TRBV28 and J usage is TRBJ1-6, with 10 nucleotides matching TRBD1. In germline, CDR1 is MDHEN, CDR2 SYDVKM. The CDR3 consists of 15 residues. The trim removed 7 bases at V and 7 bases at J, leaving 7 bases unmatched. CDR3 sequence reads: CASTVPGQGNSPLHF. The CDR3 nucleotides read TGTGCCAGCACTGTACCGGGACAGGGGAATTCACCCCTCCACTTT.